This passage covers 17 T cell receptor beta chains from one sample sequenced in a study of CD8 T cells in ankylosing spondylitis. MiXCR was run by TCRdb on the 5' RACE reads, yielding one entry per CDR3 protein. The data contain roughly 700,000 distinct CDR3 sequences, 15% to 20% of them singletons. Study outcomes and limitations: Seemingly distinctive of ankylosing spondylitis blood was a TCR beta motif formed by eight highly homologous variants.

Antigen specificity for these receptors is unknown. The sequencing input was blood, either unsorted or a sorted T cell fraction (not recorded which). The receptor set was obtained from a male donor with ankylosing spondylitis.

This rearrangement joins TRBV4-1 to TRBJ1-1, with D maybe TRBD1 (6 bases). This CDR3 has 15 residues. CDR1 MGHRA and CDR2 YSYEKL come from the germline V gene. Between the trimmed V and J ends, which lost 3 bases and 3 bases, there was a span of 14 bases. As DNA, the CDR3 is TGCGCCAGCAGCCACCCAGGGGAGGGGTACACTGAAGCTTTCTTT. Translated, it gives CASSHPGEGYTEAFF.

The DNA for the CDR3 is TGCGCCAGCAGCCGTAGACGCACAGATACGCAGTATTTT. It codes for CASSRRRTDTQYF. The V call is TRBV4-3, the J call TRBJ2-3, with D unclear. V was shortened by 4 bases and J by 1 base, with 6 bases between the two germline ends. Germline V lookup: CDR1 LGHNA, CDR2 YSLEER. The CDR3 loop spans 13 amino acids.

This clonotype was seen ten or more times. The chain has TRBV12-3 or TRBV12-4 and TRBJ2-2; weak D call: TRBD2 (7 bases). The CDR3 consists of 20 residues. V lost 5 bases, J lost 0 bases, and 25 bases lay in between. The CDR3 DNA is TGTGCCAGCAGTACCTCGTTGGGGGGGCCGAAGAACGCGAACACCGGGGAGCTGTTTTTT. Its protein product is CASSTSLGGPKNANTGELFF.

This rearrangement joins TRBV27 to TRBJ2-1; 8 bases are a match to TRBD2. V lost 3 bases to trimming and J lost 6 bases; unmatched junction nucleotides: 7. The CDR3 is 15 amino acids. The V gene's germline CDR1 is MNHEY and CDR2 SMNVEV (reference sequence). CDR3 region: CASSFPSGGLNEQFF. The CDR3 DNA is TGTGCCAGCAGTTTCCCCTCGGGGGGGCTCAATGAGCAGTTCTTC.

This chain joins TRBV4-3 and TRBJ2-2; D uncertain. Germline values: CDR1 LGHNA, CDR2 YSLEER. With 3 bases removed from V and 5 bases from J, the gap between germline ends came to 16 bases. CDR3 length equals 16 residues. The CDR3 is CASSQAPGHGTGELFF. The CDR3 nucleotides are TGCGCCAGCAGCCAGGCTCCGGGCCACGGGACCGGGGAGCTGTTTTTT.

This chain connects TRBV20-1 to TRBJ2-7, with D possibly TRBD2 on 6 matching bases. Germline V CDR1 and CDR2: DFQATT, SNEGSKA (reference sequence). The germline V and J ends were trimmed by 3 bases and 3 bases, with 18 bases remaining between them. The CDR3 is made up of 15 amino acids. The CDR3 protein is CSASPGGRVNYEQYF. CDR3 DNA sequence: TGCAGTGCTAGTCCCGGGGGACGGGTAAACTACGAGCAGTACTTC.

In this sample, this clonotype turned up a few times. This chain joins TRBV7-8 and TRBJ2-7; perhaps TRBD1 as D (5 bases). V lost 5 bases, J lost 5 bases, and 19 bases lay in between. CDR3 size: 15 residues. Germline CDR1 is SGHVS and CDR2 is FQNEAQ. The CDR3: CASSQRRAGFDEQYF. The CDR3 nucleotides read TGTGCCAGCAGCCAAAGACGGGCAGGGTTCGACGAGCAGTACTTC. Combining the CDR3 with reference TRBV7-8 and TRBJ2-7 gives the whole variable domain GAGVSQSPRYKVAKRGQDVALRCDPISGHVSLFWYQQALGQGPEFLTYFQNEAQLDKSGLPSDRFFAERPEGSVSTLKIQRTQQEDSAVYLCASSQRRAGFDEQYFGPGTRLTVT.

The rearrangement links TRBV7-9 to TRBJ2-1, with D possibly matching TRBD2 (5 bases). Trimming removed 6 bases from V and 7 bases from J, with 19 bases in between. Germline V gene lookup returns CDR1 SEHNR and CDR2 FQNEAQ (reference sequence). The CDR3 loop spans 15 amino acids. The CDR3 DNA follows: TGTGCCAGCAGACAAACTGACTCGACGGGGAATGAGCAGTTCTTC. The encoded protein is CASRQTDSTGNEQFF.

V usage is TRBV7-6 and J usage is TRBJ2-7, with a tentative D call TRBD2 (6 bases). Germline V CDR1 and CDR2: SGHVS, FNYEAQ. Trimming took 8 bases from V and 6 from J, leaving 14 bases between them. The CDR3 is 12 amino acids. The CDR3 nucleotides are TGTGCCAGCGGAAGGTCGGGGGTCGAGCAGTACTTC. Translating gives CASGRSGVEQYF.

This clonotype has more than one count but fewer than ten. The rearrangement uses TRBV28 and TRBJ2-7, with TRBD1 matching 7 bases. This CDR3 contains 14 residues. Germline V lookup: CDR1 MDHEN, CDR2 SYDVKM. Losses at the gene ends were 4 bases for V and 3 bases for J; bases not matched to a gene: 6. CDR3 amino acids: CASSSSYRGYEQYF. The CDR3 region has the DNA TGTGCCAGCAGTTCATCTTACAGGGGCTACGAGCAGTACTTC.

This clonotype showed up many times. V usage is TRBV4-2 and J usage is TRBJ2-6; D unresolved. Trimming took 1 base from V and 0 from J, leaving 7 bases between them. Germline CDR1 and CDR2: LGHNA and YNFKEQ. The CDR3 is made up of 16 amino acids. The CDR3 sequence: CASSQVSGSGANVLTF. The CDR3 coding sequence is TGTGCCAGCAGCCAAGTGTCCGGCTCTGGGGCCAACGTCCTGACTTTC.

CDR3 DNA: TGTGCCAGCAGCTTAGCGCAGACTCATGTAAAGAACATTCAGTACTTC. It yields the protein CASSLAQTHVKNIQYF. The chain combines TRBV7-9 with TRBJ2-4; D uncertain. The germline V gene encodes CDR1 SEHNR and CDR2 FQNEAQ (reference sequence). V was cut by 0 bases and J by 7 bases, with 16 bases left in between. CDR3 size: 16 residues. The variable domain in full, completed from reference TRBV7-9 and TRBJ2-4, reads DTGVSQNPRHKITKRGQNVTFRCDPISEHNRLYWYRQTLGQGPEFLTYFQNEAQLEKSRLLSDRFSAERPKGSFSTLEIQRTEQGDSAMYLCASSLAQTHVKNIQYFGAGTRLSVL.

CDR3 loop: CASSTQGRYEQYF. In DNA form, the CDR3 reads TGTGCCAGCTCGACACAGGGGCGCTACGAGCAGTACTTC. V usage is TRBV18 and J usage is TRBJ2-7, with 7 bases lining up with TRBD1. This CDR3 comprises 13 residues. CDR1 and CDR2 from the germline V gene are KGHSH and LQKENI. Trimming at V came to 6 bases and at J to 3 bases, leaving 5 bases not matched to a gene.

This clonotype was counted between two and nine times. The rearrangement links TRBV5-5 to TRBJ1-4; a possible D gene is TRBD1 (5 bases). V was shortened by 4 bases and J by 4 bases, with 17 bases between the two germline ends. The CDR3 length is 16 residues. Looked up from germline, CDR1 is SGHKS and CDR2 is YYEKEE (reference sequence). The CDR3 DNA sequence: TGTGCCAGCAGCAACGCGGTCGGGGCCCTTAATGAAAAACTGTTTTTT. As protein: CASSNAVGALNEKLFF.

V usage is TRBV12-3 or TRBV12-4 and J usage is TRBJ2-1, with TRBD1 as a possible D gene (5 bases). The length of the CDR3 is 11 residues. The ends were cut back, 2 bases at V and 10 bases at J, with 6 bases in the middle. The CDR3 here is CASSLRTEQFF. The CDR3 DNA is TGTGCCAGCAGTTTACGGACAGAGCAGTTCTTC.

In its sample, this clonotype was seen a few times. This rearrangement joins TRBV20-1 to TRBJ1-2; D not resolved. This CDR3 comprises 13 residues. Trimming took 6 bases from V and 1 from J, leaving 12 bases between them. Per germline, CDR1 DFQATT and CDR2 SNEGSKA (reference sequence). The CDR3 DNA sequence: TGCAGTGCCCCGGGGAAGGGTAACTATGGCTACACCTTC. Translation: CSAPGKGNYGYTF.

This clonotype has more than one count but fewer than ten. The genes are TRBV7-8 and TRBJ2-1; the match to TRBD2 covers 7 bases. This CDR3 region has 16 residues. Per germline, CDR1 SGHVS and CDR2 FQNEAQ. Trimming at V came to 1 base and at J to 3 bases, leaving 6 bases not matched to a gene. CDR3 loop: CASSLVGGSGYNEQFF. The CDR3, as DNA: TGTGCCAGCAGCTTAGTGGGCGGGAGTGGCTACAATGAGCAGTTCTTC.